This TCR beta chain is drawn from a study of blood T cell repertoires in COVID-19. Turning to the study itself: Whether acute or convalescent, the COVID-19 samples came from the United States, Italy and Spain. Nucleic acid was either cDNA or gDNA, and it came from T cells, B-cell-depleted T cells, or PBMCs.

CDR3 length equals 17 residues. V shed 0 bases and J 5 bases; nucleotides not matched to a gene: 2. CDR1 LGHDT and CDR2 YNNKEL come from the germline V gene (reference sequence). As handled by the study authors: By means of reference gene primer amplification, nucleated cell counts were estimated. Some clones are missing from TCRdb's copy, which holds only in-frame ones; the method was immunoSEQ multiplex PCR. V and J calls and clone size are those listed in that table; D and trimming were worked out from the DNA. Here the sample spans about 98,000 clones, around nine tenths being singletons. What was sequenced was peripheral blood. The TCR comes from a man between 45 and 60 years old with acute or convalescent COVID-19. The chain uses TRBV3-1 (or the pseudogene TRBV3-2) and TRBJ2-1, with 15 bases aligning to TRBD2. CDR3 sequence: CASSQDRTSGRDNEQFF. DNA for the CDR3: TGTGCCAGCAGCCAAGACCGGACTAGCGGGAGGGACAATGAGCAGTTCTTC.